The TCR beta chain under discussion was sequenced for a study of T cell changes during pregnancy in multiple sclerosis (dated by TCRdb to the late 2010s). Turning to the overall study: The study looked at changes in the T cell repertoire across pregnancy in women with multiple sclerosis.

Regarding this clone: The clone's antigen remains unknown. Base-call qualities are not available, and no considerably larger clone is one nucleotide away.

The library was prepared using the immunoSEQ multiplex PCR assay. The table comes from immuneACCESS by way of TCRdb, which keeps in-frame sequences with V and J called. Part of the clones is missing from these tables; in studies checked, under half for an unresolved V gene and the rest for unknown reasons. For this sample there are approximately 40,000 clones; around 94% appear just once. The biggest ten clones account for 1.3% of the sample. Spanning cysteine to phenylalanine, the CDR3 consists of 13 amino acids. The read is trimmed to its CDR3 DNA, 39 bases read in frame from base 1. The germline ends are 15 bases apart after V is trimmed by 2 bases and J by 11 bases. Reading the germline V gene gives CDR1 MNHEY and CDR2 SVGAGI.

The sequence came from a female donor with multiple sclerosis, enrolled in a pregnancy study. Input material: peripheral blood. The chain is encoded by TRBV6-5 joined to TRBJ1-2; tentative D gene TRBD1, with 5 bases matching. The DNA sequence is given as TGTGCCAGCAGTTACAGGGACGCGCTGGGGTACACCTTC. Translated, this is CASSYRDALGYTF.